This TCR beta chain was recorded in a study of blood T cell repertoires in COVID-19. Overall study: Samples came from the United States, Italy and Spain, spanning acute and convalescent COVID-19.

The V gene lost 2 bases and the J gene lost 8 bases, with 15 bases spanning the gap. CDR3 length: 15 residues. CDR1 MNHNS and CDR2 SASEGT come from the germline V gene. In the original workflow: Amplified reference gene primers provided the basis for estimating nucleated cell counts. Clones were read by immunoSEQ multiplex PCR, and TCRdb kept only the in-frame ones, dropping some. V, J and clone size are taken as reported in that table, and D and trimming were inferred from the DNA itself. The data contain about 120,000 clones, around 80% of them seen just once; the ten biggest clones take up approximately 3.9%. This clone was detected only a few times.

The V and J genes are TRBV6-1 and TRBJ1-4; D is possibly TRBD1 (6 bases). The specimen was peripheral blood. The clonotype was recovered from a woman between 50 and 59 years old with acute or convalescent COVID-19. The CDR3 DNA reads TGTGCCAGCAGTGAAAAGACAGGCTCCGTCGAAAAACTGTTTTTT. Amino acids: CASSEKTGSVEKLFF.